Shown below are 18 T cell receptor beta chains from a single sample sequenced in a study of blood T cell repertoires in COVID-19. The repertoire was sequenced with immunoSEQ multiplex PCR; TCRdb's copy has only in-frame clones and lacks some. This sample has 150,000 to 200,000 clones, with around 76% found just once. Sequencing was performed on PBMCs or T cells enriched from blood (not recorded which). The source is a woman in her 50s with acute COVID-19.

CDR3 nucleotides: TGTGCCAGCAGCCAGACAGGGGACTCGCGAGGAAACACCATATATTTT. Its translation is CASSQTGDSRGNTIYF. The V call is TRBV14, the J call TRBJ1-3, with 8 bases that match TRBD1. Germline values: CDR1 SGHDN, CDR2 FVKESK. This CDR3 has 16 amino acids. J gave up 4 bases and V 3 bases, and 8 bases lay outside the gene matches.

Concerning this clone: The sample has other DNA sequences that encode this CDR3 too. The rearrangement joins TRBV18 to TRBJ1-1; D is unresolved. The ends were cut back, 2 bases at V and 2 bases at J, with 6 bases in the middle. Looked up from germline, CDR1 is KGHSH and CDR2 is LQKENI. There are 13 residues in the CDR3. CDR3 residues: CASSPAGNTEAFF. The CDR3 region has the DNA TGTGCCAGCTCACCAGCGGGAAACACTGAAGCTTTCTTT.

The chain uses TRBV3-1 (or the pseudogene TRBV3-2) and TRBJ1-2, with 7 bases aligning to TRBD1. The trim removed 4 bases at V and 5 bases at J, leaving 4 bases unmatched. The CDR3 is made up of 13 amino acids. Per the germline V gene, CDR1 is LGHDT and CDR2 is YNNKEL (reference sequence). CDR3 coding DNA: TGTGCCAGCAGCCCAGACAGGGTGTATGGCTACACCTTC. This codes for CASSPDRVYGYTF.

This sequence joins TRBV6-1 and TRBJ1-2; D is uncertain. Germline CDR1 MNHNS, CDR2 SASEGT. The CDR3 contains 16 residues. V was trimmed by 2 bases and J by 4 bases, leaving 17 bases between them. CDR3 DNA: TGTGCCAGCAGTGAATTGGCCCCAGTGGGGAGCTATGGCTACACCTTC. Amino acid sequence: CASSELAPVGSYGYTF.

The chain combines TRBV9 with TRBJ1-1; D might be TRBD1 (5 bases). Germline lookup yields CDR1 SGDLS and CDR2 YYNGEE. This CDR3 has 14 amino acids. Trimming removed 0 bases at V and 7 bases at J, with 13 bases between. For the CDR3, the DNA is TGTGCCAGCAGCGTAGTTCCGTCCGGGGGTGAAGCTTTCTTT. Amino acid sequence: CASSVVPSGGEAFF.

The chain combines TRBV19 with TRBJ1-2; 7 bases match TRBD1. The CDR3 has 14 residues. Germline V gene lookup returns CDR1 LNHDA and CDR2 SQIVND (reference sequence). V gave up 7 bases and J gave up 6 bases; unmatched junction bases: 11. CDR3 sequence: CASTAGGFTHGYTF. The CDR3, as DNA: TGTGCCAGTACCGCAGGGGGTTTTACGCATGGCTACACCTTC.

The chain combines TRBV7-2 with TRBJ1-2; D is perhaps TRBD1 (5 bases). This CDR3 is built from 16 residues. Germline V gene data show CDR1 as SGHTA and CDR2 as FQGNSA. Trimming pared 1 base from V and 8 bases from J, leaving 20 bases between. Here the CDR3 DNA reads TGTGCCAGCAGCTTAGAAGTGACAGCCGCATCCATGGGCTACACCTTC. It yields the protein CASSLEVTAASMGYTF. The full variable domain, rest sourced from reference TRBV7-2 and TRBJ1-2, is GAGVSQSPSNKVTEKGKDVELRCDPISGHTALYWYRQSLGQGLEFLIYFQGNSAPDKSGLPSDRFSAERTGGSVSTLTIQRTQQEDSAVYLCASSLEVTAASMGYTFGSGTRLTVV.

This sequence joins TRBV11-1 and TRBJ1-4; TRBD1 matches at 8 bases. Trimming cost V 5 bases and J 6 bases; bases outside gene matches: 5. The CDR3 totals 14 residues. The V gene's germline CDR1 is SGHAT and CDR2 FQDESV (reference sequence). CDR3 DNA sequence: TGTGCCAGCAGCACCGGACAGGGACATGAAAAACTGTTTTTT. The encoded protein is CASSTGQGHEKLFF.

V and J are TRBV3-1 (or the pseudogene TRBV3-2) and TRBJ1-1; D is perhaps TRBD1 (6 bases). Germline CDR1 LGHDT, CDR2 YNNKEL (reference sequence). V was pared by 7 bases and J by 5 bases, with 17 bases between. The CDR3 runs to 14 residues. The CDR3 DNA sequence: TGTGCCAGCATCCCAAGTCAGGGGCTGACTGAAGCTTTCTTT. Amino acid sequence: CASIPSQGLTEAFF.

The chain uses TRBV19 and TRBJ1-1; 8 bases fit TRBD1. The CDR3 is 16 amino acids. With 6 bases clipped from V and 3 bases from J, the junction kept 12 bases outside the gene matches. The germline CDR1 and CDR2 sequences are LNHDA and SQIVND (reference sequence). CDR3 in DNA: TGTGCCAGTAGGAGGATGACAGGGGCGAGAGACACTGAAGCTTTCTTT. Translating it yields CASRRMTGARDTEAFF. Variable domain in full (rest from reference TRBV19 and TRBJ1-1): DGGITQSPKYLFRKEGQNVTLSCEQNLNHDAMYWYRQDPGQGLRLIYYSQIVNDFQKGDIAEGYSVSREKKESFPLTVTSAQKNPTAFYLCASRRMTGARDTEAFFGQGTRLTVV.

The CDR3 spells CASRPLGGGVNDEQYV. CDR3 sequence (DNA): TGTGCCAGCAGGCCTCTAGGGGGGGGCGTAAACGACGAGCAGTACGTC. The J gene is TRBJ2-7, the V gene TRBV27; possible D gene TRBD2, 7 bases. Trimming pared 6 bases from V and 5 bases from J, leaving 23 bases between. Germline-derived CDR1 and CDR2 are MNHEY and SMNVEV (reference sequence). The CDR3 runs 16 residues.

The sample holds a few counts of this clone. V and J are TRBV5-5 and TRBJ1-6; D is ambiguous. The CDR3 totals 17 residues. Trimming stripped 2 bases from V and 5 bases from J, with 17 bases between. Germline-derived CDR1 and CDR2 are SGHKS and YYEKEE (reference sequence). CDR3 sequence (DNA): TGTGCCAGCAGCTTAGGCGGGAGTCGATCACATAATTCACCCCTCCACTTT. Amino acid sequence: CASSLGGSRSHNSPLHF.

The chain carries TRBV11-3 and TRBJ2-1; no clear D gene. The CDR3 consists of 13 residues. Germline-derived CDR1 and CDR2 are SGHNT and YENEEA. Trimming left V 5 bases short and J 6 bases short, with 11 bases between. CDR3: CASSPRRSNEQFF. The CDR3 coding sequence is TGTGCCAGCAGCCCCCGCCGGAGCAATGAGCAGTTCTTC.

This clone was counted only a few times. This chain connects TRBV4-3 to TRBJ2-3; D gene uncertain. V lost 0 bases, J lost 4 bases, and 11 bases lay in between. Per the germline V gene, CDR1 is LGHNA and CDR2 is YSLEER. CDR3 length: 15 amino acids. CDR3 sequence: CASSQEVASADTQYF. The CDR3 DNA reads TGCGCCAGCAGCCAAGAGGTAGCCAGCGCAGATACGCAGTATTTT.

This chain connects TRBV12-3 or TRBV12-4 to TRBJ2-7, with D perhaps TRBD1 (6 bases). Trimming removed 6 bases at V and 1 base at J, with 10 bases between. The CDR3 sequence is 13 residues long. As DNA, the CDR3 is TGTGCCAGCAGCATTACAGGGTCCTACGAGCAGTACGTC. Translating gives CASSITGSYEQYV.

V usage is TRBV5-1 and J usage is TRBJ1-2; a weak D match, TRBD1 (5 bases). Germline V gene sequence: CDR1 SGHRS, CDR2 YFSETQ. The CDR3 has 14 amino acids. V shed 1 base and J shed 1 base, with 8 bases lying between them. CDR3: CASSLYDSNYGYTF. The DNA for the CDR3 is TGCGCCAGCAGCTTGTATGACAGTAACTATGGCTACACCTTC.

The V and J genes are TRBV28 and TRBJ1-4; D possibly corresponds to TRBD1 (6 bases). The CDR3 runs 14 residues. Trimming removed 6 bases at V and 5 bases at J, with 13 bases between. Looked up from germline, CDR1 is MDHEN and CDR2 is SYDVKM. CDR3 coding DNA: TGTGCCAGCAGCGGACAGAATCCGAATGAAAAACTGTTTTTT. Translating it yields CASSGQNPNEKLFF.

The chain is built from TRBV27 and TRBJ1-2; D not certain. Looked up from germline, CDR1 is MNHEY and CDR2 is SMNVEV (reference sequence). CDR3 length equals 13 residues. V lost 6 bases, J lost 3 bases, and 11 bases lay in between. CDR3 coding DNA: TGTGCCAGCAGGCCGGGCGGGTACTATGGCTACACCTTC. It translates to CASRPGGYYGYTF.